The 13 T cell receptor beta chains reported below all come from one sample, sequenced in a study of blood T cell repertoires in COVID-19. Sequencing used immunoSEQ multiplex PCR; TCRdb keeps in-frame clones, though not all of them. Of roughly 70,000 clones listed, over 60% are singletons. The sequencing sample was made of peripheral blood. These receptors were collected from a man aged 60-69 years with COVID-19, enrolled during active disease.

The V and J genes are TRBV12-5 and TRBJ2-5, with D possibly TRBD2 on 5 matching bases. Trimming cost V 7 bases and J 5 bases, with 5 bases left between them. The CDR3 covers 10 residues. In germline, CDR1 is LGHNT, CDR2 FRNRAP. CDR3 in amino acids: CASAGETQYF. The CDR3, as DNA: TGTGCTAGTGCGGGGGAGACCCAGTACTTC.

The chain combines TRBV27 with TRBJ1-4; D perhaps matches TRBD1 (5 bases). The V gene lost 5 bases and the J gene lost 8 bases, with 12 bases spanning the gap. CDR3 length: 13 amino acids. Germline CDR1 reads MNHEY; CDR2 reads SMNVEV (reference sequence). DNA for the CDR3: TGTGCCAGCAGTCCCCGGGAGGGGGAAAAACTGTTTTTT. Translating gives CASSPREGEKLFF.

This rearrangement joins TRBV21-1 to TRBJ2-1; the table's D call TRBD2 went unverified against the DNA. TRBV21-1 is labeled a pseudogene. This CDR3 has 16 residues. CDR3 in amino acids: CASSKLGERAYNEQFF. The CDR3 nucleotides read TGTGCCAGCAGCAAGTTGGGAGAGAGGGCCTACAATGAGCAGTTCTTC.

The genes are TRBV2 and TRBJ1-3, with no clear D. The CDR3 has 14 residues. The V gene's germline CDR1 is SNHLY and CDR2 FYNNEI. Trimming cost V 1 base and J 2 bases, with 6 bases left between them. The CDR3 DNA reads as TGTGCCAGCAGTGAAGTGGGAGCTGGAAACACCATATATTTT. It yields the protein CASSEVGAGNTIYF.

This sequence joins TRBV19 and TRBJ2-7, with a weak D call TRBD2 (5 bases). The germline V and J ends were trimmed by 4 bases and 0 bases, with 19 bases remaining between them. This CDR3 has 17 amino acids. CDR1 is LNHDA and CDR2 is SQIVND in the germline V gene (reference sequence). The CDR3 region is CASSRHKPGSISYEQYF. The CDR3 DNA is TGTGCCAGTAGTAGACACAAACCGGGATCTATCTCCTACGAGCAGTACTTC.

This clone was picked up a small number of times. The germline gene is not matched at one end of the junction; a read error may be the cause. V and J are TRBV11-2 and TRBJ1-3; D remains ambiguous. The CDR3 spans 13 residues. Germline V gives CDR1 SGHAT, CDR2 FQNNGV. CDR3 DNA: TGTGCCAGCAGCTTATACGAGGGAAATACCATATATTTT. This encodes CASSLYEGNTIYF.

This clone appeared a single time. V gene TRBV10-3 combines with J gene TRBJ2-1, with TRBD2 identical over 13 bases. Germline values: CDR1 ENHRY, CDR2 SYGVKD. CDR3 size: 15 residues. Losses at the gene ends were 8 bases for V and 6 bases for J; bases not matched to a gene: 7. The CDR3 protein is CAIHRTSGSINEQFF. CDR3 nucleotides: TGTGCCATCCACAGGACTAGCGGGAGCATCAATGAGCAGTTCTTC.

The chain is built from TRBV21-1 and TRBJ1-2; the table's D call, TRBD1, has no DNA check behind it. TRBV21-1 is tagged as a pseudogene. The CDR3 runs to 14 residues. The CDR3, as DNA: TGTGCCAGCAATCAGGACAGACTTAACTATGGCTACACCTTC. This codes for CASNQDRLNYGYTF.

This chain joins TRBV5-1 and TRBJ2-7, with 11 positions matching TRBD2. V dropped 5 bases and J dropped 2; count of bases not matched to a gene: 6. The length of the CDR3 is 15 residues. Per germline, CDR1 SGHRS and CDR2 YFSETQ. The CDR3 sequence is CASRVLAGDAYEQYF. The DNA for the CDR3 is TGCGCCAGCAGAGTACTAGCGGGAGATGCCTACGAGCAGTACTTC.

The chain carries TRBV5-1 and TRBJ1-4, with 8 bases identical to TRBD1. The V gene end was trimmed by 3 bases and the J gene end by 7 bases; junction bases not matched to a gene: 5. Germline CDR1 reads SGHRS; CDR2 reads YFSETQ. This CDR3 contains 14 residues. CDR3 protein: CASSSQGGSEKLFF. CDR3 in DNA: TGCGCCAGCAGCTCACAGGGGGGGAGTGAAAAACTGTTTTTT.

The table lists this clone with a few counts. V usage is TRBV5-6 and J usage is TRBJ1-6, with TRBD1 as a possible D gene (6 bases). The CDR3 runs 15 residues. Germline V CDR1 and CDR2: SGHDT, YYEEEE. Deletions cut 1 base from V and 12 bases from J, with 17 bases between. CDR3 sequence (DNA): TGTGCCAGCAGCTTGAGGGACAAGGCGCCCTTACCCCTCCACTTT. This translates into CASSLRDKAPLPLHF.

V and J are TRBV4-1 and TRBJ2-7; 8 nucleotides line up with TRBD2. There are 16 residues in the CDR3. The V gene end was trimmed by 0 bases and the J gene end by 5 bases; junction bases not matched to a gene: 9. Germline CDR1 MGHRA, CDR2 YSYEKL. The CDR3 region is CASSQDTSGSGHEQYF. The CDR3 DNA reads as TGCGCCAGCAGCCAAGACACTAGCGGATCCGGGCACGAGCAGTACTTC.

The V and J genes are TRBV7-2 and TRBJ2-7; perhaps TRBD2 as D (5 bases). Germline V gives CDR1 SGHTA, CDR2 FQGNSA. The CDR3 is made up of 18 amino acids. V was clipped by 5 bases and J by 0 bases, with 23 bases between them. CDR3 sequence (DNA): TGTGCCAGCAGCCCTCGGGCAACCGCGCGGGCGTACTCCTACGAGCAGTACTTC. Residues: CASSPRATARAYSYEQYF.